The sequence of this TCR beta chain was determined in a study of CD8 T cells in Susac syndrome. Background on the study: Susac syndrome patients were untreated, on corticosteroids with some adding intravenous immunoglobulin, or on intravenous immunoglobulin only.

Random-hexamer reverse transcription was applied to about 0.45 to 1 ug RNA. The CDR3 of TCR beta was amplified by immunoSEQ multiplex PCR across 54 Vbeta and 13 Jbeta. Each CDR3 protein is one row after TCRdb ran MiXCR on the immunoSEQ multiplex PCR reads. The sample shows some 100,000 distinct CDR3 sequences, approximately 95% of them seen only once. General study results and limits: Clonal expansion of Susac CD8+ cells peaked in TEMRA cells, and it also peaked in active patients. Within total CD8+ repertoires, over 15 Susac-specific public clones were found, and within CD8+ TEMRA repertoires, 4 or 5.

Concerning this clonotype itself: What it binds is not known.

The TCR sequence derives from a human donor with Susac syndrome. Sequencing used CD8+ T cells from PBMCs.

This CDR3 is CASKEGSYGYTF. CDR3 coding DNA: TGTGCCAGCAAGGAGGGGTCCTATGGCTACACCTTC. V is TRBV2 and J is TRBJ1-2, with D possibly matching TRBD1 (5 bases). The ends were cut back, 7 bases at V and 4 bases at J, with 10 bases in the middle. This CDR3 comprises 12 residues. CDR1 and CDR2 from the germline V gene are SNHLY and FYNNEI.